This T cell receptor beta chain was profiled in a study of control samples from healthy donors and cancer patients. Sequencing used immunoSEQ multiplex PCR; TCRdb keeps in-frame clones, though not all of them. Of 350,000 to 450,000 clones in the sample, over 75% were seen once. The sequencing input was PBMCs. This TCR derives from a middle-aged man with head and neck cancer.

Written as DNA, the CDR3 is TGTGCCAGCAGCTTAGTCGCCAGGGACGAGCAGTACTTC. Its protein is CASSLVARDEQYF. This sequence joins TRBV7-2 and TRBJ2-7; D perhaps matches TRBD1 (5 bases). V was trimmed by 1 base and J by 5 bases, leaving 9 bases between them. The CDR3 is 13 residues long. Looked up from germline, CDR1 is SGHTA and CDR2 is FQGNSA. The whole variable domain, filled in from reference TRBV7-2 and TRBJ2-7, reads GAGVSQSPSNKVTEKGKDVELRCDPISGHTALYWYRQSLGQGLEFLIYFQGNSAPDKSGLPSDRFSAERTGGSVSTLTIQRTQQEDSAVYLCASSLVARDEQYFGPGTRLTVT.